This TCR beta chain was observed in a study of blood T cell repertoires in COVID-19. Looking at the study overall: Acute and convalescent COVID-19 samples came from the United States, Italy and Spain. T cells, B-cell-depleted T cells, or PBMCs supplied cDNA or gDNA.

Study processing details: For nucleated cells, counts were estimated from reference gene primer amplification. Here immunoSEQ multiplex PCR was the method, and the copy in TCRdb shows in-frame clones only, minus some. The DNA was the basis for D and trimming; V, J and clone size are from that table. The sample lists 60,000 to 70,000 clones; 80% to 85% were seen once. The ends were cut back, 3 bases at V and 0 bases at J, with 12 bases in the middle. The length of the CDR3 is 15 residues. Germline loops: CDR1 DFQATT, CDR2 SNEGSKA (reference sequence). Sequenced sample: peripheral blood. The rearrangement joins TRBV20-1 to TRBJ2-4, with D possibly being TRBD2 (6 bases). The receptor was derived from a human donor in a cohort sampled during active COVID-19. In DNA form, the CDR3 reads TGCAGTGCTAGTGTTTCCGGGGGAGCCAAAAACATTCAGTACTTC. Translation gives CSASVSGGAKNIQYF.